This TCR beta chain was identified during a study of cytomegalovirus exposure and HLA in healthy donors. Trimming removed 4 bases from V and 4 bases from J; junction bases left unmatched: 6. The CDR3 is 15 residues long. Germline CDR1 LNHDA, CDR2 SQIVND (reference sequence). The PCR was carried out with 60 Vbeta primers and 13 Jbeta primers. Produced via immunoSEQ multiplex PCR; TCRdb's table is partial and in-frame only. The table records 58,000 or so clones, approximately 75% of them present only once. Study conclusions and caveats: The CMV antigen specificity of three CMV-associated chains was confirmed through in vitro analysis.

Note on this clone: Its antigen is not identified.

The clonotype comes from a man in his fifties in good health and CMV-seropositive. Sequencing used PBMCs. This chain joins TRBV19 and TRBJ1-5; 8 nucleotides agree with TRBD1. The CDR3 loop reads CASSSDRGLNQPQHF. Written as DNA, the CDR3 is TGTGCCAGTAGTAGCGACAGGGGTCTAAATCAGCCCCAGCATTTT.